This T cell receptor (beta chain) was captured by sequencing in a study of cytomegalovirus exposure and HLA in healthy donors (TCRdb year 2017). With regard to the full study: According to an earlier analysis of around 600 of the donors, about 179 million T cells yielded roughly 100 million unique TCR beta sequences and about 280 Gb of sequence data. Approximately 300 gigabases of sequencing data and roughly 80 million unique TCR sequences made up an early release that covered over 550 HLA-typed donors. Of the roughly 410 genotyped donors, 81% were placed in the genetic ancestry cluster associated with self-reported Caucasian donors. The study aimed to test whether signatures of past pathogen exposure could be identified by cataloging public T cell receptors. The study profiled the T cell repertoires of 500 to 800 subjects by immunosequencing and related them to cytomegalovirus serostatus. Along with the roughly 670-subject first cohort, a separate validation cohort of more than 90 different subjects was used. High-throughput TCR immunosequencing, statistical association of individual TCRs with disease status, and machine learning were combined to predict cytomegalovirus infection status. A later analysis re-examined previously published TCR beta repertoires from 610 or so donors and added high-resolution HLA genotyping to investigate patterns of TCR occurrence. In the later analysis, no new phenotypic data were used to find candidate immune exposures; instead, reliance was placed on TCR beta sequences and their occurrence across donors. In an earlier analysis of roughly 540 of the donors, high-throughput TCR beta sequencing was used to judge whether each TCR beta V gene segment behaved as functional or pseudogenic. Donor age, sex, ethnicity and CMV serostatus were compiled alongside the repertoire data. A later genetic analysis took genome-wide SNP genotypes for about three fifths of the 666 donors and used that subset as a discovery cohort. Every repertoire in the discovery cohort had been generated on one and the same sequencing platform. HLA typing covered class I and class II loci at four-digit resolution. Typing coverage differed by locus: A, B, C, DRB1 and DQB1 were typed in roughly 620-630 donors, DQA1 in 522, DPA1 in around 600, and DPB1 in roughly 450. Four to six DR-DQ haplotypes were handled as single units for association and clustering because linkage in the cohort was strong. Among 300 to 500 genotyped donors of the cohort, an average of approximately 240,000 unique TCR beta nucleotide sequences was sequenced per donor, of which 15% to 20% were non-productive. The paper's findings and limits, for the study overall: The classifier was reported to diagnose cytomegalovirus status with high specificity and sensitivity in both the original cohort and the validation cohort. In an earlier analysis of around 600 of the donors, most TCR beta V segments were observed in productive rearrangements about 87% or about 30% of the time, broadly matching IMGT annotations. A later genetic analysis reported fewer N-insertions in productive TCRs among donors in an Asian-associated ancestry cluster than the approximately 670-donor mean. A cluster of highly shared sequence variants was judged likely to represent a technical artifact of the sequencing pipeline. In a later analysis, most CMV-associated TCR beta chains were found to appear HLA-restricted, with HLA associations seemingly driven largely by CMV exposure. The presence/absence analyses assumed that sequencing depth was roughly uniform across donors, and that assumption may not be true. In a later analysis, several top co-occurrence clusters were reported to appear linked to parvovirus B19, influenza, CMV and Epstein-Barr virus. A further reported finding was that TCR beta sequences accurately predicted the HLA-A and HLA-B alleles for most subjects in the first cohort. Immune exposure information for the cohort was limited to CMV serostatus. Compared with equally common non-associated chains, HLA-associated TCR beta chains in a later analysis were more clonally expanded and had lower generation probabilities. Assigning TCR associations to individual alleles was difficult when HLA alleles, especially DR and DQ, strongly co-occurred. Roughly 15 rarely observed V segments, including chromosome 9 orphons, were excluded from the earlier analysis of several hundred of the donors because counts were too low. Only TCR beta chains were sequenced in this cohort, and the absence of alpha or paired-chain data limited detectable features. In a later analysis, more than 15,000 TCR beta sequences were associated with specific HLA alleles at a false discovery rate of 0.05. Linkage disequilibrium might explain the correlated functional status among segregating V segments, but an unknown experimental factor could not be ruled out. Some IMGT-functional V segments, including TRBV6-2 and TRBV6-3, could not be distinguished by the 87-base-pair reads and were therefore excluded. In a later analysis, the rate of TCR association differed among HLA loci, with DRB1 alleles having the most associated TCRs and HLA-C alleles having the fewest. Most TCR sequences were observed very rarely across donors, whereas some public TCRs were present in many individuals. A few of the identified cytomegalovirus-associated TCR beta chains were confirmed in vitro to be specific for cytomegalovirus antigens. The study listed 150 to 200 TCR beta chains as associated with cytomegalovirus. Because some donors lacked HLA typing at each locus, the association tests relied only on the typed subset. It was suggested by the authors that the approach could potentially be generalized to other disease states and immunological phenotypes. In a later genetic analysis, a missense DCLRE1C variant was associated with V-gene and J-gene trimming of TCR beta chains, and the association was replicated in an independent cohort.

Libraries were prepared through the immunoSEQ multiplex PCR assay. For the multiplex PCR, a mixture combining 60 forward primers for TCR Vbeta segments and 13 reverse primers for TCR Jbeta segments was used. The CDR3 region of rearranged TCR beta genes was amplified from genomic DNA by a multiplex PCR assay. On the Illumina HiSeq System, the amplified TCR beta libraries were sequenced as 87-base-pair reads. For the original study's pipeline: A later analysis tallied 70 million to 100 million unique TCR beta chains across the 666 repertoires, and approximately 12 million of those chains were shared by two or more donors. Raw reads were error-corrected and collapsed into unique sequences with a nearest-neighbor algorithm that merged closely related sequences to remove PCR and sequencing errors. Alignment of CDR3 sequences to IMGT reference sequences was used to assign V, D and J gene segments. For a sequence to be retained, a match of at least six nucleotides to both a V gene segment and a J gene segment was required. Rearrangements were called productive when the CDR3 lacked stop codons and stayed in frame with V and J; all others were non-productive. CDR3 was defined by IMGT convention, running from the second conserved V-encoded cysteine to the conserved J-encoded phenylalanine. The earlier analysis of about 610 of the donors excluded any sequence lacking an unambiguous match to a single V gene segment. An earlier analysis of over 450 of the donors classified V segments as functional when productive rearrangements were above 56.7% and as segregating when the standard deviation between donors was above 5%. A statistical classification framework was developed to diagnose cytomegalovirus status using the catalog of TCR beta chain sequences. In a later analysis, V and J genes were assigned by comparing TCR nucleotide sequences against IMGT/GENE-DB human TR gene sequences. Using the TCRdist pipeline, a later analysis assigned CDR3 sequences along with most-parsimonious VDJ recombination scenarios. A later analysis defined each TCR beta chain by its CDR3 amino acid sequence plus V-gene family, and excluded reads lacking a unique V-gene family. A later analysis removed roughly 590 highly shared, low-generation-probability nucleotide sequences to deal with suspected cross-contamination and a sequencing artifact. A later analysis calculated a clonal expansion index for each public chain from normalized within-repertoire ranks of inferred template counts. In a later analysis, generation probabilities were computed with a VDJ recombination model fitted to out-of-frame rearrangements, and the resulting probabilities were checked against IGoR. In a later analysis, hypergeometric tests were used to score TCR-TCR, TCR-HLA and TCR-CMV co-occurrence, with a repertoire-size bias correction applied to TCR pairs. To estimate false discovery rates, a later analysis permuted the HLA or CMV assignments 20 times. In a later analysis, co-occurring TCRs were grouped using DBSCAN, with TCRdist sequence similarity added in when clustering inside HLA-allele-positive subsets. For co-occurrence clustering, repertoires with fewer than 30,000 or more than 120,000 public chains were excluded, along with five repertoires with anomalous nucleotide sharing. Sourced from immuneACCESS, this table was stored by TCRdb with only in-frame sequences that have V and J called. A share of the clones is absent; for the studies checked, an unresolved V gene accounts for under half, and the remainder has no known explanation. Clone size and the V and J calls come from that table; the DNA yielded D and trimming. The sample includes 75,000 to 95,000 clones, with 84% observed a single time. The ten largest clonotypes hold around 2.3% of the sample.

According to the germline V gene (reference sequence), CDR1 reads MNHEY and CDR2 reads SMNVEV. Unmatched junction bases come to 11, with V trimmed by 6 bases and J by 7 bases. There are 14 amino acids in the CDR3, from cysteine to phenylalanine inclusive. The retained sequence is limited to the CDR3, 42 bases, with the frame set at the first base. The cohort consisted of approximately 670 healthy bone marrow donors. All cohort members were sampled while nominally healthy, although unrecorded immune exposures were likely present. The donor was CMV seronegative and belonged to the group of around 350 seronegative cohort members. Each donor provided a peripheral blood sample, and peripheral blood mononuclear cells were used for TCR beta sequencing. The Qiagen DNeasy Blood Extraction Kit was used to extract genomic DNA from the blood cell samples. Turning to this clone: Its antigen is unknown. Per-base quality was not reported, and no clone a single base away is much larger than it.

Material for sequencing was PBMCs. The clonotype comes from a man aged 18 to 30 in good health and CMV-seronegative. The sequence links TRBV27 to TRBJ2-7; 8 middle bases align to TRBD2. The CDR3: CASSPSGGFLEQYF. The nucleotide sequence reads as follows: TGTGCCAGCAGCCCGTCGGGAGGGTTCTTGGAGCAGTACTTC.